One and the same sample provided the 22 T cell receptor beta chains below, sequenced in a study of shared clonotypes between healthy human individuals. Libraries were prepared by immunoSEQ multiplex PCR; TCRdb keeps only in-frame clonotypes and omits some of them. This table holds 2 million to 2.5 million clones, 85% to 95% found once. The sequenced sample was naive CD4+ T cells from PBMCs. Regarding subset: CD45RA+ positively selected. Receptors originate from a man younger than 35 in good health. Some clones in this sample may be carry-over from other donors' samples.

The chain employs TRBV28 and TRBJ1-1; the D gene is possibly TRBD1 (5 bases). The ends were cut back, 6 bases at V and 1 base at J, with 15 bases in the middle. Germline CDR1 is MDHEN and CDR2 is SYDVKM. The CDR3 runs 15 residues. CDR3 in amino acids: CASSQLGHQNTEAFF. The CDR3 region has the DNA TGTGCCAGCAGCCAACTAGGACACCAGAACACTGAAGCTTTCTTT.

The chain uses TRBV28 and TRBJ2-1, with D perhaps matching TRBD1 (6 bases). The length of the CDR3 is 11 residues. The V gene lost 8 bases and the J gene lost 10 bases, with 12 bases spanning the gap. Germline V gene lookup returns CDR1 MDHEN and CDR2 SYDVKM. The CDR3 spells CASWLGHEQFF. The CDR3 nucleotides are TGTGCCAGCTGGTTGGGACACGAGCAGTTCTTC.

For this clone: The sample contains more than one DNA sequence encoding this CDR3. J is TRBJ1-5 and V is TRBV5-1, with D possibly matching TRBD1 (5 bases). V was pared by 3 bases and J by 7 bases, with 14 bases between. The CDR3 consists of 14 residues. Germline assignment: CDR1 SGHRS and CDR2 YFSETQ. CDR3 protein: CASSSGQGDQPQHF. CDR3 coding DNA: TGCGCCAGCAGCTCTGGGCAAGGGGACCAGCCCCAGCATTTT.

The sample holds a few counts of this clone. The chain joins TRBV2 to TRBJ1-1, with D perhaps TRBD1 (6 bases). This CDR3 has 13 amino acids. V was clipped by 6 bases and J by 1 base, with 9 bases between them. CDR1 and CDR2 (germline): SNHLY, FYNNEI. The CDR3 reads CASRVQGNTEAFF. CDR3 bases: TGTGCCAGCAGGGTACAGGGGAACACTGAAGCTTTCTTT.

The chain joins TRBV25-1 to TRBJ1-4; D gene uncertain. The CDR3 consists of 11 residues. V was clipped by 4 bases and J by 7 bases, with 4 bases between them. Germline CDR1 is MGHDK and CDR2 is SYGVNS. CDR3: CASSGGEKLFF. CDR3 coding DNA: TGTGCCAGCAGTGGGGGTGAAAAACTGTTTTTT.

V gene TRBV5-1 combines with J gene TRBJ2-5, with D possibly called TRBD1 or TRBD2 (5 bases each). The J call may not be correct, given that the DNA end is closer to TRBJ2-7. The CDR3 consists of 14 residues. CDR1 and CDR2 (germline): SGHRS, YFSETQ. The CDR3 reads CASSLGDRSYEQYF. DNA of the CDR3: TGCGCCAGCAGCTTGGGGGACCGGTCCTACGAGCAGTACTTC.

The sample holds one count of this clone. The chain has TRBV1 and TRBJ2-3; the table's D call, TRBD2, has no DNA check behind it. TRBV1 is given as a pseudogene. The CDR3 runs to 23 residues. CDR3 sequence: CTSSRQEPLETSGREGDTDTQYF. In DNA form, the CDR3 reads TGCACCAGCAGCCGACAAGAACCACTGGAGACTAGCGGGAGGGAGGGCGACACAGATACGCAGTATTTT.

The chain recombines TRBV10-3 with TRBJ2-3; D is tentatively TRBD1 or TRBD2 (5 bases each). V was pared by 8 bases and J by 6 bases, with 18 bases between. This CDR3 region has 14 residues. Germline-derived CDR1 and CDR2 are ENHRY and SYGVKD. CDR3 region: CAIGRDSARDTQYF. The CDR3 bases are TGTGCCATCGGGAGAGACAGCGCCCGGGATACGCAGTATTTT.

The chain couples TRBV19 to TRBJ1-2, with TRBD1 matching 7 bases. Germline V gene sequence: CDR1 LNHDA, CDR2 SQIVND (reference sequence). This CDR3 spans 15 amino acids. The J segment lost 2 bases and the V segment lost 5 bases, leaving 8 bases of the junction unmatched. CDR3 bases: TGTGCCAGTAGTGTACGGGGGACAGACAACTATGGCTACACCTTC. The encoded protein is CASSVRGTDNYGYTF.

This chain uses TRBV13 with TRBJ2-1; D gene ambiguous. Germline CDR1 is PRHDT and CDR2 is FYEKMQ (reference sequence). The CDR3 covers 11 residues. Trimming removed 2 bases from V and 6 bases from J, with 2 bases in between. The CDR3 DNA reads as TGTGCCAGCAGCTTATCCAATGAGCAGTTCTTC. Its protein is CASSLSNEQFF.

The chain couples TRBV30 to TRBJ1-1, with D possibly matching TRBD1 (6 bases). The ends were cut back, 8 bases at V and 0 bases at J, with 13 bases in the middle. The CDR3 loop spans 13 amino acids. Germline lookup yields CDR1 GTSNPN and CDR2 SVGIG (reference sequence). The CDR3 DNA sequence: TGTGCCCAATCCCAGGGGATGAACACTGAAGCTTTCTTT. Translation: CAQSQGMNTEAFF.

This sequence joins TRBV7-2 and TRBJ2-7; 7 nucleotides line up with TRBD2. Germline-derived CDR1 and CDR2 are SGHTA and FQGNSA. With V trimmed by 1 base and J by 4 bases, 4 bases remained unmatched. The CDR3 covers 14 residues. In DNA, the CDR3 is TGTGCCAGCAGCTTAGTGCGGGAGTGGTACGAGCAGTACTTC. Its translation is CASSLVREWYEQYF.

J is TRBJ2-7 and V is TRBV2; 7 nucleotides align to TRBD2. Germline lookup yields CDR1 SNHLY and CDR2 FYNNEI. This CDR3 contains 15 residues. The junction had 14 bases not matched to a gene; V was cut back by 7 bases and J by 5 bases. Here the CDR3 DNA reads TGTGCCAGCACTTTCGGCCGGACTAGGGACCACGAGCAGTACTTC. Residues: CASTFGRTRDHEQYF.

V usage is TRBV28 and J usage is TRBJ2-2; a possible D gene is TRBD2 (6 bases). CDR3 length: 16 amino acids. The V gene lost 8 bases and the J gene lost 7 bases, with 23 bases spanning the gap. Germline V lookup: CDR1 MDHEN, CDR2 SYDVKM. CDR3 nucleotide sequence: TGTGCCAGCTCGGTATGGGGGGAAGGTGACTACGGGGAGCTGTTTTTT. Protein sequence: CASSVWGEGDYGELFF.

This clone showed up just a few times. The V gene is TRBV5-1, the J gene TRBJ1-1; D is ambiguous. Germline values: CDR1 SGHRS, CDR2 YFSETQ. V lost 4 bases and J 0 bases, leaving 10 bases between the germline ends. The CDR3 is made up of 14 amino acids. In DNA, the CDR3 is TGCGCCAGCAGCCCGACAACCATGAACACTGAAGCTTTCTTT. Encoded protein: CASSPTTMNTEAFF.

The chain is built from TRBV4-3 and TRBJ1-1, with 12 bases lining up with TRBD1. After removal of 1 base from V and 5 bases from J, the junction contained 8 bases not matched to a gene. Germline CDR1 is LGHNA and CDR2 is YSLEER. This CDR3 contains 17 residues. The CDR3 loop reads CASSQGPTGQGATEAFF. CDR3 in DNA: TGCGCCAGCAGCCAAGGCCCTACGGGACAGGGGGCAACTGAAGCTTTCTTT.

The chain couples TRBV28 to TRBJ2-7; TRBD2 matches 8 bases. CDR1 MDHEN and CDR2 SYDVKM come from the germline V gene. V trimming: 4 bases; J trimming: 0 bases; junction bases outside the gene matches: 5. The CDR3 totals 15 residues. The CDR3 DNA sequence: TGTGCCAGCAGTTACGGCGGGAGGCACTCCTACGAGCAGTACTTC. Translating gives CASSYGGRHSYEQYF.

This clone appeared a few times. The chain joins TRBV27 to TRBJ1-1, with 7 bases aligning to TRBD1. The CDR3 spans 13 residues. CDR1 MNHEY and CDR2 SMNVEV come from the germline V gene (reference sequence). V lost 3 bases to trimming and J lost 7 bases; unmatched junction nucleotides: 5. CDR3 nucleotide sequence: TGTGCCAGCAGTTTCAGGGGGGGAATTGAAGCTTTCTTT. Translation gives CASSFRGGIEAFF.

The rearrangement joins TRBV11-2 to TRBJ2-5; D not resolved. Per the germline V gene, CDR1 is SGHAT and CDR2 is FQNNGV. This CDR3 has 15 residues. V was cut by 4 bases and J by 5 bases, with 17 bases left in between. CDR3 coding DNA: TGTGCCAGCAGCTCGAGTTACAGATCGGGTGAGACCCAGTACTTC. Its translation is CASSSSYRSGETQYF.

This clone has just one count. CDR3 nucleotide sequence: TGTGCCAGCAGTTACACCGGACAGCACTCTGGAAACACCATATATTTT. Amino acids: CASSYTGQHSGNTIYF. This rearrangement joins TRBV6-5 to TRBJ1-3, with D maybe TRBD1 (6 bases). CDR3 length: 16 residues. V lost 2 bases, J lost 0 bases, and 11 bases lay in between. In germline, CDR1 is MNHEY, CDR2 SVGAGI.

The chain is built from TRBV5-4 and TRBJ2-1; either TRBD1 or TRBD2 may supply D (5 bases each). The germline V gene has CDR1 SGHNT and CDR2 YYREEE (reference sequence). With 3 bases removed from V and 0 bases from J, the gap between germline ends came to 10 bases. CDR3 length: 15 amino acids. The CDR3 protein is CASSWDHSSYNEQFF. The DNA of the CDR3 is TGTGCCAGCAGCTGGGACCATAGCTCCTACAATGAGCAGTTCTTC.

This chain links TRBV19 with TRBJ2-2; D remains unclear. V was shortened by 5 bases and J by 6 bases, with 19 bases between the two germline ends. Germline values: CDR1 LNHDA, CDR2 SQIVND (reference sequence). The CDR3 length is 16 residues. CDR3 sequence (DNA): TGTGCCAGTAGTCCCCGGGTCGTGGGTGGGGCCGGGGAGCTGTTTTTT. Protein product: CASSPRVVGGAGELFF.